This TCR beta chain was captured by sequencing in a study of blood T cell repertoires in COVID-19. Source study methods: Reference gene primer amplification gave nucleated cell count estimates. Clones were sequenced by immunoSEQ multiplex PCR, and TCRdb holds only the in-frame ones, with some missing. V, J and clone size were drawn from that table, and D and trimming were deduced from the DNA. The data contain some 180,000 clones, around 90% of them singletons. Sequencing input: peripheral blood. This TCR was sampled from a man aged 40-49 years with acute or convalescent COVID-19.

The CDR3 DNA reads TGTGCCAGCTCACGCGGACACGCTCAGGGTGATACGCAGTATTTT. Protein product: CASSRGHAQGDTQYF. The V gene is TRBV18, the J gene TRBJ2-3, with a tentative D call TRBD1 (5 bases). Germline V gene data show CDR1 as KGHSH and CDR2 as LQKENI. CDR3 length: 15 residues. The V end was cut by 4 bases, the J end by 6 bases, with 17 bases between.